The 10 T cell receptor beta chains below come from one sample, sequenced in a study of OX40 agonist ivuxolimab in advanced cancers. Some clones are missing from TCRdb's copy, which holds only in-frame ones; the method was immunoSEQ multiplex PCR. The data hold tens of thousands of clones, with approximately 90% observed a single time. Sequences were derived from CD4+ or CD8+ T cells sorted from blood, sampled in a trial of the OX40 agonist ivuxolimab. The receptors derive from an adult with an advanced solid tumor such as melanoma, head and neck, liver or kidney cancer.

The rearrangement uses TRBV27 and TRBJ2-3, with no clear D. Germline CDR1 MNHEY, CDR2 SMNVEV (reference sequence). The CDR3 is 13 residues long. The V and J ends lost 3 bases and 4 bases respectively, with 8 bases between them. The CDR3, as DNA: TGTGCCAGCAGTTTTTTTGGTCCAGATACGCAGTATTTT. It specifies CASSFFGPDTQYF.

The chain is built from TRBV10-3 and TRBJ2-7; 11 positions match TRBD2. The CDR3 has 14 residues. V gave up 6 bases and J gave up 0 bases; unmatched junction bases: 1. The germline V gene has CDR1 ENHRY and CDR2 SYGVKD. Here the CDR3 DNA reads TGTGCCATCAGGGGGACTAGCGGCTCCTACGAGCAGTACTTC. Translated: CAIRGTSGSYEQYF.

V and J are TRBV11-3 and TRBJ2-6; possible D gene TRBD2, 5 bases. Germline V gene sequence: CDR1 SGHNT, CDR2 YENEEA. Trimming left V 6 bases short and J 3 bases short, with 6 bases between. This CDR3 region has 13 residues. In DNA, the CDR3 is TGTGCCAGCAGAGGAGGTGGGGCCAACGTCCTGACTTTC. This codes for CASRGGGANVLTF.

This clone showed up just a few times. The chain has TRBV19 and TRBJ1-2, with D possibly TRBD1 on 6 matching bases. The CDR3 sequence is 13 residues long. Germline V lookup: CDR1 LNHDA, CDR2 SQIVND (reference sequence). With 0 bases removed from V and 8 bases from J, the gap between germline ends came to 10 bases. CDR3 DNA sequence: TGTGCCAGTAGTATAGAACAGGGTCAAGGCTACACCTTC. It specifies CASSIEQGQGYTF.

The rearrangement joins TRBV6-6 to TRBJ2-1; TRBD1 aligns across 8 bases. V lost 4 bases, J lost 9 bases, and 5 bases stayed unmatched. CDR3 size: 13 residues. The germline V gene has CDR1 MNHNY and CDR2 SVGAGI (reference sequence). In DNA, the CDR3 is TGTGCCAGCAGTTTTGACAGGGGATCTGAGCAGTTCTTC. Encoded protein: CASSFDRGSEQFF.

The chain recombines TRBV7-8 with TRBJ1-5; D unresolved. The germline V gene has CDR1 SGHVS and CDR2 FQNEAQ. This CDR3 has 17 residues. Trimming pared 7 bases from V and 5 bases from J, leaving 24 bases between. The CDR3: CASTLSAGGPSYQPQHF. CDR3 sequence (DNA): TGTGCCAGCACCCTGAGCGCTGGAGGACCCTCCTATCAGCCCCAGCATTTT.

V and J are TRBV30 and TRBJ2-5, with D tentatively TRBD2 (7 bases). Germline-derived CDR1 and CDR2 are GTSNPN and SVGIG (reference sequence). Trimming shortened V by 0 bases and J by 5 bases, and 13 bases separated the two germline ends. This CDR3 contains 14 residues. CDR3 nucleotides: TGTGCCTGGAGTGTAGGAGGGGGAGGGGAGACCCAGTACTTC. This translates into CAWSVGGGGETQYF.

This chain joins TRBV11-3 and TRBJ2-5; 10 positions match TRBD2. The V and J ends lost 8 bases and 5 bases, in that order; junction bases with no gene match: 14. Germline values: CDR1 SGHNT, CDR2 YENEEA. The CDR3 consists of 16 residues. CDR3 nucleotides: TGTGCCAGCGGACTGGAACTAGCGGGGTACGGGGAGACCCAGTACTTC. Translating it yields CASGLELAGYGETQYF.

This clone has only one observation. The chain combines TRBV21-1 with TRBJ2-7; TRBD2, the table's D call, lacks a check against the DNA. TRBV21-1 is a documented pseudogene. The CDR3 covers 14 residues. CDR3 in DNA: TGTGCCAGCAGCATACCGGGACTAGCGTGTGAGCAGTACTTC. Amino acids: CASSIPGLACEQYF.

J is TRBJ2-2 and V is TRBV2; maybe TRBD2 (6 bases). Germline V gene lookup returns CDR1 SNHLY and CDR2 FYNNEI. Between the trimmed V and J ends, which lost 7 bases and 7 bases, there was a span of 13 bases. This CDR3 comprises 13 residues. The CDR3 loop reads CASTLRRDGELFF. Written as DNA, the CDR3 is TGTGCCAGCACCCTGAGGCGGGACGGGGAGCTGTTTTTT.